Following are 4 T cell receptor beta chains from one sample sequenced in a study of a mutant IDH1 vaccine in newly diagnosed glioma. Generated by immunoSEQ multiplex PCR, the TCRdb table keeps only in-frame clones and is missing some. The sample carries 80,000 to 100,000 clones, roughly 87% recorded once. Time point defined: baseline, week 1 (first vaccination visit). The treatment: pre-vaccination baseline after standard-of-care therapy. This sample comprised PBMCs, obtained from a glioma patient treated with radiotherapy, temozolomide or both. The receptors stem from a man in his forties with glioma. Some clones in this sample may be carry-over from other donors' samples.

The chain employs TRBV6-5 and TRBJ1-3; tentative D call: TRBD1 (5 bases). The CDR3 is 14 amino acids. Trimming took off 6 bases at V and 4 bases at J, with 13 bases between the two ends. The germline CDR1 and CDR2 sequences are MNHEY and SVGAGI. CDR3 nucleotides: TGTGCCAGCAGCGCCGCAGGGTTGGGAAACACCATATATTTT. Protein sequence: CASSAAGLGNTIYF.

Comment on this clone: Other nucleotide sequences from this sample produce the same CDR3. The CDR3 sequence is CASSLGQTEAFF. CDR3 in DNA: TGCGCCAGCAGCTTGGGACAGACTGAAGCTTTCTTT. The gene calls are TRBV5-1 and TRBJ1-1; D may be TRBD1 (5 bases). CDR1 is SGHRS, CDR2 YFSETQ, per germline. V was clipped by 0 bases and J by 5 bases, with 5 bases between them. CDR3 length equals 12 residues.

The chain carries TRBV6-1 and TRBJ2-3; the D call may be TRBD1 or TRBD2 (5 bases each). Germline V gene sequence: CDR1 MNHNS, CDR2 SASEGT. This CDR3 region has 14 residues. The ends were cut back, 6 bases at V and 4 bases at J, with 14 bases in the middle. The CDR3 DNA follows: TGTGCCAGCAGACACTTCGGGGCTGCAGATACGCAGTATTTT. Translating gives CASRHFGAADTQYF.

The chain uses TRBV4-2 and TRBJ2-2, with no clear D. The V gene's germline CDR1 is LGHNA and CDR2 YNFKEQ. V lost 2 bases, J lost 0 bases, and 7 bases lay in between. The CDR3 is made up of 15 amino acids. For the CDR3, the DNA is TGTGCCAGCAGCCAACCGAATCCGAACACCGGGGAGCTGTTTTTT. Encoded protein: CASSQPNPNTGELFF.